What follows are 30 T cell receptor beta chains derived from one specimen sequenced in a study of T cell changes during pregnancy in multiple sclerosis. Clones were sequenced by immunoSEQ multiplex PCR, and TCRdb holds only the in-frame ones, with some missing. The table shows under 45,000 clones, with approximately 96% occurring only once. The material was peripheral blood, obtained in the second trimester of pregnancy. The receptors originated from a female donor with multiple sclerosis, enrolled in a pregnancy study.

The chain couples TRBV4-2 to TRBJ2-2, with 7 bases matching TRBD1. This CDR3 contains 14 residues. V lost 4 bases, J lost 5 bases, and 4 bases stayed unmatched. CDR1 is LGHNA, CDR2 YNFKEQ, per germline. As DNA, the CDR3 is TGTGCCAGCAGCCCTCTGACAGGGACCGGGGAGCTGTTTTTT. Protein: CASSPLTGTGELFF.

This chain uses TRBV6-5 with TRBJ1-1; D is unclear. The V gene lost 6 bases and the J gene lost 0 bases, with 11 bases spanning the gap. CDR3 length: 14 residues. From germline, CDR1 is MNHEY and CDR2 SVGAGI. CDR3 region: CASSQATLNTEAFF. CDR3 sequence (DNA): TGTGCCAGCAGCCAGGCCACCTTGAACACTGAAGCTTTCTTT.

The rearrangement joins TRBV2 to TRBJ1-5; D ambiguous. The CDR3 totals 13 residues. Trimming took off 3 bases at V and 5 bases at J, with 8 bases between the two ends. From germline, CDR1 is SNHLY and CDR2 FYNNEI. The CDR3 bases are TGTGCCAGCAGTGAGGGCAGTGATCAGCCCCAGCATTTT. This codes for CASSEGSDQPQHF.

The CDR3 protein is CSVRGGMTVEQFF. The CDR3 DNA reads as TGCAGCGTGAGGGGAGGGATGACCGTCGAGCAGTTCTTC. The chain uses TRBV29-1 and TRBJ2-1; 7 nucleotides match TRBD2. In germline, CDR1 is SQVTM, CDR2 ANQGSEA. V gave up 6 bases and J gave up 10 bases; unmatched junction bases: 12. The CDR3 extends over 13 amino acids.

The chain carries TRBV1 and TRBJ2-1; TRBD2 reflects the table's D call only, with no check against the DNA. TRBV1 is marked as a pseudogene. The CDR3 length is 17 residues. The CDR3 loop is CTSSQDGLGLADNEQFF. CDR3 nucleotide sequence: TGCACCAGCAGCCAAGATGGTCTAGGACTAGCGGACAATGAGCAGTTCTTC.

The count of this clone is one. The chain uses TRBV7-9 and TRBJ2-5, with unresolved D. Germline lookup yields CDR1 SEHNR and CDR2 FQNEAQ (reference sequence). The CDR3 totals 12 residues. V gave up 5 bases and J gave up 0 bases, with 4 bases separating them. CDR3: CASSRDQETQYF. CDR3 nucleotide sequence: TGTGCCAGCAGCCGGGACCAAGAGACCCAGTACTTC.

The J gene is TRBJ2-3, the V gene TRBV19; D is perhaps TRBD2 (6 bases). The V gene lost 3 bases and the J gene lost 4 bases, with 32 bases spanning the gap. Germline lookup yields CDR1 LNHDA and CDR2 SQIVND (reference sequence). This CDR3 has 21 residues. The CDR3, as DNA: TGTGCCAGTAGTATCCGGGAAGCCGCCCGGGCTAAAGGGAGGATCGCAGATACGCAGTATTTT. Translation gives CASSIREAARAKGRIADTQYF.

This clone appeared a single time. This chain connects TRBV6-4 to TRBJ2-3; D ambiguous. This CDR3 comprises 13 residues. V was cut by 5 bases and J by 5 bases, with 11 bases left in between. Looked up from germline, CDR1 is MRHNA and CDR2 is SNTAGT. The CDR3 sequence is CASSPIFGDTQYF. The CDR3 coding sequence is TGTGCCAGCAGTCCCATTTTCGGAGATACGCAGTATTTT.

The genes are TRBV28 and TRBJ1-2, with D uncertain. Germline V CDR1 and CDR2: MDHEN, SYDVKM. V was pared by 4 bases and J by 4 bases, with 10 bases between. This CDR3 contains 13 residues. The CDR3 sequence is CASSSLDTYGYTF. The CDR3 region has the DNA TGTGCCAGCAGTTCCCTCGACACCTATGGCTACACCTTC.

The chain recombines TRBV2 with TRBJ2-7; 9 bases line up with TRBD1. V lost 7 bases to trimming and J lost 1 base; unmatched junction nucleotides: 5. There are 14 residues in the CDR3. Germline CDR1 SNHLY, CDR2 FYNNEI. The CDR3 spells CASTLQGASYEQYF. CDR3 DNA: TGTGCCAGCACCCTACAGGGGGCATCCTACGAGCAGTACTTC.

The chain joins TRBV28 to TRBJ1-1; D is possibly TRBD1 (5 bases). The CDR3 has 16 residues. Per the germline V gene, CDR1 is MDHEN and CDR2 is SYDVKM. Between the trimmed V and J ends, which lost 6 bases and 5 bases, there was a span of 22 bases. CDR3 amino acids: CASRPARGASGTEAFF. DNA of the CDR3: TGTGCCAGCAGACCAGCAAGGGGCGCGAGTGGGACTGAAGCTTTCTTT.

With regard to this clone: The sample carries other DNA sequences with the same CDR3. The chain has TRBV5-1 and TRBJ2-5, with D possibly being TRBD1 (6 bases). Trimming left V 4 bases short and J 2 bases short, with 12 bases between. Germline lookup yields CDR1 SGHRS and CDR2 YFSETQ. The CDR3 is made up of 14 amino acids. The CDR3 sequence: CASSLDSRQETQYF. The DNA of the CDR3 is TGCGCCAGCAGCCTGGACAGCCGACAAGAGACCCAGTACTTC.

The chain is built from TRBV7-9 and TRBJ2-7; TRBD2 aligns across 10 bases. Trimming removed 4 bases from V and 1 base from J; junction bases left unmatched: 4. The CDR3 extends over 15 amino acids. Per germline, CDR1 SEHNR and CDR2 FQNEAQ (reference sequence). The CDR3 DNA reads as TGTGCCAGCAGCTCCCGGACTAGCGGTTCCTACGAGCAGTACTTC. Translated, it gives CASSSRTSGSYEQYF.

This chain joins TRBV4-3 and TRBJ2-3; 8 bases match TRBD1. The CDR3 consists of 18 residues. The junction had 10 bases not matched to a gene; V was cut back by 0 bases and J by 2 bases. Per germline, CDR1 LGHNA and CDR2 YSLEER. CDR3 amino acids: CASSQDRQGPFYTDTQYF. DNA of the CDR3: TGCGCCAGCAGCCAAGATCGACAGGGGCCTTTCTACACAGATACGCAGTATTTT.

CDR3 sequence: CASRFRRENTEAFF. Here the CDR3 DNA reads TGCGCCAGTCGCTTCCGTAGAGAGAACACTGAAGCTTTCTTT. The chain joins TRBV4-1 to TRBJ1-1; D unclear. The CDR3 is 14 residues long. The V and J ends lost 9 bases and 1 base respectively, with 15 bases between them. Per germline, CDR1 MGHRA and CDR2 YSYEKL.

The chain is built from TRBV20-1 and TRBJ2-1, with a possible D match to TRBD2 (6 bases). Germline V gives CDR1 DFQATT, CDR2 SNEGSKA (reference sequence). Trimming shortened V by 3 bases and J by 10 bases, and 10 bases separated the two germline ends. The CDR3 length is 11 residues. The CDR3 loop reads CSASPGREQFF. In nucleotides, the CDR3 is TGCAGTGCTAGCCCGGGGAGGGAGCAGTTCTTC.

V and J are TRBV6-4 and TRBJ2-2, with D perhaps TRBD2 (6 bases). Trimming removed 5 bases from V and 6 bases from J, with 16 bases in between. The CDR3 consists of 15 residues. Germline assignment: CDR1 MRHNA and CDR2 SNTAGT. The CDR3 loop is CASSPSDQGSGELFF. CDR3 sequence (DNA): TGTGCCAGCAGTCCTAGCGATCAGGGATCCGGGGAGCTGTTTTTT.

The chain links TRBV19 to TRBJ2-7, with TRBD1 matching 7 bases. J was trimmed by 2 bases and V by 8 bases; bases with no gene match: 12. The CDR3 spans 15 residues. From germline, CDR1 is LNHDA and CDR2 SQIVND (reference sequence). CDR3 sequence: CASGGPGQTTYEQYF. The CDR3 DNA reads TGTGCCAGTGGGGGACCGGGACAGACTACCTACGAGCAGTACTTC.

This rearrangement joins TRBV30 to TRBJ2-6; no definite D call. Germline loops: CDR1 GTSNPN, CDR2 SVGIG (reference sequence). The CDR3 runs 16 residues. V lost 4 bases and J lost 0, with 13 bases in between. The CDR3 coding sequence is TGTGCCTGGAATCGGCAGGCAAACTCTGGGGCCAACGTCCTGACTTTC. It is translated as CAWNRQANSGANVLTF.

Worth noting for this clone: One end of the junction does not line up with germline, which may come from a read error. The chain employs TRBV30 and TRBJ2-2; 11 bases map to TRBD2. The CDR3 is 18 residues long. The germline CDR1 and CDR2 sequences are GTSNPN and SVGIG (reference sequence). This chain's CDR3 is CAWSLLGTSGYQHRGAVF. CDR3 DNA sequence: TGTGCCTGGAGTCTCCTCGGGACTAGCGGATATCAACACCGGGGAGCTGTTTTT.

The CDR3 here is CASSLKKDWEYADTQYF. The CDR3 coding sequence is TGCGCCAGCAGCTTGAAGAAGGACTGGGAGTACGCGGATACGCAGTATTTT. The V gene is TRBV5-1, the J gene TRBJ2-3; the D gene is possibly TRBD2 (5 bases). V lost 1 base and J lost 6, with 21 bases in between. This CDR3 region has 17 residues. Germline V gene lookup returns CDR1 SGHRS and CDR2 YFSETQ. Combining the CDR3 with reference TRBV5-1 and TRBJ2-3 gives the whole variable domain KAGVTQTPRYLIKTRGQQVTLSCSPISGHRSVSWYQQTPGQGLQFLFEYFSETQRNKGNFPGRFSGRQFSNSRSEMNVSTLELGDSALYLCASSLKKDWEYADTQYFGPGTRLTVL.

V gene TRBV27 combines with J gene TRBJ2-1; no definite D call. The CDR3 runs 19 residues. Germline V gives CDR1 MNHEY, CDR2 SMNVEV (reference sequence). The V end was cut by 2 bases, the J end by 5 bases, with 25 bases between. This CDR3 reads CASSLNVLAARRTHNEQFF. The CDR3 region has the DNA TGTGCCAGCAGTTTAAACGTTTTGGCGGCCCGACGTACGCACAATGAGCAGTTCTTC.

A single count supports this clone. The chain combines TRBV7-8 with TRBJ2-5, with 9 bases that match TRBD2. The CDR3 length is 13 residues. Per germline, CDR1 SGHVS and CDR2 FQNEAQ. With 5 bases clipped from V and 5 bases from J, the junction kept 3 bases outside the gene matches. Here the CDR3 DNA reads TGTGCCAGCAGCATCGGACTAGCGGAGACCCAGTACTTC. Translated, it gives CASSIGLAETQYF.

V and J are TRBV6-5 and TRBJ2-7, with D possibly being TRBD2 (5 bases). Germline lookup yields CDR1 MNHEY and CDR2 SVGAGI. This CDR3 has 15 amino acids. Trimming took off 6 bases at V and 3 bases at J, with 18 bases between the two ends. The CDR3 spells CASSLAGGTNYEQYF. The CDR3 DNA reads TGTGCCAGCAGCCTAGCCGGAGGCACAAACTACGAGCAGTACTTC.

The chain uses TRBV5-1 and TRBJ1-1; D is unclear. There are 16 residues in the CDR3. Trimming pared 1 base from V and 3 bases from J, leaving 16 bases between. Germline assignment: CDR1 SGHRS and CDR2 YFSETQ. CDR3 DNA sequence: TGCGCCAGCAGCTTGTGGGCGCAGGCCCCCGACACTGAAGCTTTCTTT. It specifies CASSLWAQAPDTEAFF.

This clone was seen a single time. The V and J genes are TRBV4-3 and TRBJ2-1, with 11 bases aligning to TRBD2. Trimming at V came to 1 base and at J to 5 bases, leaving 4 bases not matched to a gene. Germline V gene lookup returns CDR1 LGHNA and CDR2 YSLEER. The CDR3 has 16 amino acids. The CDR3 spells CASSQGGTSGNNEQFF. The CDR3 coding sequence is TGCGCCAGCAGCCAAGGAGGGACTAGCGGCAACAATGAGCAGTTCTTC.

The chain couples TRBV2 to TRBJ2-3; 11 bases line up with TRBD2. The CDR3 covers 18 residues. CDR1 is SNHLY, CDR2 FYNNEI, per germline. V dropped 5 bases and J dropped 3; count of bases not matched to a gene: 13. The chain's CDR3 is CASSFRTSIAGGTDTQYF. The CDR3 bases are TGTGCCAGCAGTTTCCGAACCTCCATAGCGGGAGGGACAGATACGCAGTATTTT.

The rearrangement uses TRBV5-5 and TRBJ1-2, with D unclear. CDR3 length: 13 residues. V lost 6 bases and J 10 bases, leaving 19 bases between the germline ends. Germline V CDR1 and CDR2: SGHKS, YYEKEE (reference sequence). The CDR3 sequence: CASTNLPPAHYTF. The CDR3 DNA reads TGTGCCAGCACCAACCTTCCCCCCGCACACTACACCTTC.

In DNA, the CDR3 is TGCGCCAGCAGCTTGGGGGCCTCCACCGGGGAGCTGTTTTTT. Amino acids: CASSLGASTGELFF. The rearrangement joins TRBV5-1 to TRBJ2-2; D not resolved. The V end was cut by 0 bases, the J end by 4 bases, with 7 bases between. The CDR3 runs to 14 residues. CDR1 is SGHRS, CDR2 YFSETQ, per germline.

The chain recombines TRBV5-4 with TRBJ2-7; TRBD1 might be the D (5 bases). The CDR3 length is 14 residues. The V end lost 2 bases, the J end lost 2 bases, and 11 bases lay between the germline ends. CDR1 and CDR2 from the germline V gene are SGHNT and YYREEE (reference sequence). This CDR3 is CASSLWGKTYEQYF. CDR3 DNA: TGTGCCAGCAGCTTATGGGGCAAGACCTACGAGCAGTACTTC.